A single sample is the source of the 7 T cell receptor beta chains below, sequenced in a study of regulatory and conventional T cells in RAG deficiency. Genomic DNA came from blood regulatory T cells gated CD4+ CD25-high CD127-low. Sequenced by immunoSEQ multiplex PCR; TCRdb stores in-frame clones only, minus some. Here the sample spans about 28,000 clones, just over 90% being singletons. This sample was shared with a second study, whose subject was regulatory T cells. As that report states: Primers: 52 TRBV forward and 13 TRBJ reverse.

The sample consisted of Tregs sorted from blood. Receptors originate from a human donor in good health.

The V and J genes are TRBV4-1 and TRBJ2-3; possibly TRBD1 for D (5 bases). Germline-derived CDR1 and CDR2 are MGHRA and YSYEKL. The V and J ends lost 3 bases and 4 bases respectively, with 11 bases between them. The CDR3 runs 14 residues. In DNA, the CDR3 is TGCGCCAGCAGCCACCTCAGGGCCTCAGATACGCAGTATTTT. This gives the protein CASSHLRASDTQYF.

The CDR3 loop is CSVTGTYLTGYTF. CDR3 in DNA: TGCAGCGTTACCGGGACCTATCTCACTGGCTACACCTTC. This rearrangement joins TRBV29-1 to TRBJ1-2, with D possibly being TRBD1 (5 bases). CDR3 length equals 13 residues. The germline V and J ends were trimmed by 5 bases and 7 bases, with 17 bases remaining between them. Germline V gives CDR1 SQVTM, CDR2 ANQGSEA. The full variable domain, completed using reference TRBV29-1 and TRBJ1-2, is SAVISQKPSRDICQRGTSLTIQCQVDSQVTMMFWYRQQPGQSLTLIATANQGSEATYESGFVIDKFPISRPNLTFSTLTVSNMSPEDSSIYLCSVTGTYLTGYTFGSGTRLTVV.

The rearrangement joins TRBV28 to TRBJ2-2; D is uncertain. The CDR3 is 14 residues long. CDR1 MDHEN and CDR2 SYDVKM come from the germline V gene. V was pared by 8 bases and J by 4 bases, with 14 bases between. CDR3 in amino acids: CASAGRTVTGELFF. The CDR3 bases are TGTGCCAGCGCCGGGCGGACCGTCACCGGGGAGCTGTTTTTT.

The rearrangement uses TRBV7-9 and TRBJ1-1, with a possible D match to TRBD1 (5 bases). Germline lookup yields CDR1 SEHNR and CDR2 FQNEAQ (reference sequence). The CDR3 has 11 amino acids. V shed 6 bases and J shed 6 bases, with 8 bases lying between them. The DNA of the CDR3 is TGTGCCAGCAGAGGGACGGCTGAAGCTTTCTTT. It encodes CASRGTAEAFF. Together with reference TRBV7-9 and TRBJ1-1, the CDR3 gives the full variable domain: DTGVSQNPRHKITKRGQNVTFRCDPISEHNRLYWYRQTLGQGPEFLTYFQNEAQLEKSRLLSDRFSAERPKGSFSTLEIQRTEQGDSAMYLCASRGTAEAFFGQGTRLTVV.

This clone is deemed medium-sized. The rearrangement joins TRBV6-6 to TRBJ2-4; D is unresolved. The germline gives CDR1 MNHNY, CDR2 SVGAGI (reference sequence). The CDR3 sequence is 16 residues long. Between the trimmed V and J ends, which lost 5 bases and 1 base, there was a span of 15 bases. The CDR3 here is CASSRSSRVAKNIQYF. The CDR3, as DNA: TGTGCCAGCAGTCGATCTTCAAGGGTGGCCAAAAACATTCAGTACTTC.

V gene TRBV30 combines with J gene TRBJ2-7, with 8 bases identical to TRBD1. This CDR3 has 14 amino acids. Trimming took 5 bases from V and 3 from J; bases not matched to a gene: 9. Germline assignment: CDR1 GTSNPN and CDR2 SVGIG (reference sequence). CDR3 region: CAWAGTGLFYEQYF. CDR3 coding DNA: TGTGCCTGGGCTGGGACAGGCCTATTCTACGAGCAGTACTTC.

The CDR3, as DNA: TGTGCCAGCAGCCCCAGTATCGAGCGGGGAGTGTTCTTC. Translating it yields CASSPSIERGVFF. This sequence joins TRBV9 and TRBJ2-1; 7 positions agree with TRBD2. Trimming removed 4 bases from V and 15 bases from J; junction bases left unmatched: 13. CDR3 length: 13 amino acids. Germline lookup yields CDR1 SGDLS and CDR2 YYNGEE.